These 11 T cell receptor beta chains were all obtained from the same sample, sequenced in a study of T-cell memory formation after mild COVID-19. TCRdb passed the 5' RACE reads through MiXCR, listing each CDR3 protein once. The sample contains 250,000 to 400,000 distinct CDR3 sequences, 14% of which appear only once. Sequenced input: PBMCs or a T cell subset sorted from them (not recorded which). These receptors were obtained from a young man who had mild COVID-19 (a few samples of this study predate the infection). Cell type and time point are not known.

In this sample, this clonotype turned up many times. The chain recombines TRBV4-1 with TRBJ2-1, with D tentatively TRBD2 (5 bases). CDR3 length: 17 residues. V lost 4 bases and J lost 9, with 25 bases in between. Per germline, CDR1 MGHRA and CDR2 YSYEKL. CDR3 protein: CASSRLAASPADSEQFF. The CDR3 DNA reads as TGCGCCAGCAGCCGCCTGGCGGCTAGCCCCGCTGATAGTGAGCAGTTCTTC.

This clonotype was observed at least ten times. The chain recombines TRBV6-5 with TRBJ2-7, with D possibly matching TRBD1 (6 bases). CDR3 length: 15 residues. Germline-derived CDR1 and CDR2 are MNHEY and SVGAGI. V was shortened by 0 bases and J by 7 bases, with 16 bases between the two germline ends. The CDR3 bases are TGTGCCAGCAGTTACTCCGCGGCAGGGGATCTGGAGCAGTACTTC. It yields the protein CASSYSAAGDLEQYF.

The V and J genes are TRBV2 and TRBJ2-1; 7 nucleotides match TRBD2. Germline V gives CDR1 SNHLY, CDR2 FYNNEI. This CDR3 is built from 16 residues. V shed 7 bases and J 5 bases; nucleotides not matched to a gene: 14. In DNA form, the CDR3 reads TGTGCCAGCAAAACCGGGGGGAGGGGCCGACACAATGAGCAGTTCTTC. It yields the protein CASKTGGRGRHNEQFF.

The genes are TRBV7-9 and TRBJ2-5; no clear D gene. The CDR3 length is 14 residues. Germline V gene sequence: CDR1 SEHNR, CDR2 FQNEAQ (reference sequence). V was cut by 0 bases and J by 5 bases, with 10 bases left in between. The CDR3 DNA reads TGTGCCAGCAGCTTAGCGCGCGTCGGGGAGACCCAGTACTTC. Protein sequence: CASSLARVGETQYF.

This chain connects TRBV5-1 to TRBJ2-5; D possibly uses TRBD1 or TRBD2 (5 bases each). The V and J ends lost 4 bases and 3 bases respectively, with 10 bases between them. This CDR3 contains 13 residues. Germline V gene lookup returns CDR1 SGHRS and CDR2 YFSETQ. The CDR3 protein is CASSGGEEETQYF. Written as DNA, the CDR3 is TGCGCCAGCAGCGGGGGTGAGGAAGAGACCCAGTACTTC.

This clonotype came up a few times. V is TRBV6-5 and J is TRBJ1-5; 7 positions agree with TRBD1. Germline V lookup: CDR1 MNHEY, CDR2 SVGAGI. The CDR3 sequence is 13 residues long. V trimming: 10 bases; J trimming: 3 bases; junction bases outside the gene matches: 6. In nucleotides, the CDR3 is TGTGCCACTTCGGGACAGAACAATCAGCCCCAGCATTTT. Amino acids: CATSGQNNQPQHF.

The chain is built from TRBV6-2 or TRBV6-3 and TRBJ2-2; 8 nucleotides align to TRBD2. Looked up from germline, CDR1 is MNHEY and CDR2 is SVGEGT. The ends lost 2 bases at V and 2 bases at J; junction bases unmatched: 4. CDR3 size: 16 residues. As DNA, the CDR3 is TGTGCCAGCAGTTACGTCGGGGGGGTAAACACCGGGGAGCTGTTTTTT. It codes for CASSYVGGVNTGELFF.

This clonotype was counted only a few times. The chain has TRBV29-1 and TRBJ1-5; maybe TRBD1 (5 bases). This CDR3 region has 11 residues. Between the trimmed V and J ends, which lost 3 bases and 7 bases, there was a span of 7 bases. In germline, CDR1 is SQVTM, CDR2 ANQGSEA. CDR3 nucleotides: TGCAGCGTTGATCGGGGGCAGCCCCAGCATTTT. Translation: CSVDRGQPQHF.

This clonotype was observed many times. The J gene is TRBJ2-4, the V gene TRBV5-1; the D is unclear. Germline CDR1 reads SGHRS; CDR2 reads YFSETQ. Trimming removed 0 bases at V and 0 bases at J, with 10 bases between. The CDR3 totals 16 residues. The CDR3 DNA follows: TGCGCCAGCAGCTTGGTCGGAGTTGGAGCCAAAAACATTCAGTACTTC. It is translated as CASSLVGVGAKNIQYF.

A few counts support this clonotype. The chain links TRBV18 to TRBJ2-5; D perhaps matches TRBD2 (5 bases). The CDR3 contains 17 residues. Trimming took off 2 bases at V and 1 base at J, with 17 bases between the two ends. CDR1 and CDR2 (germline): KGHSH, LQKENI. The CDR3 sequence: CASSPAGGDHTQETQYF. The CDR3 DNA sequence: TGTGCCAGCTCACCAGCGGGCGGAGACCACACCCAAGAGACCCAGTACTTC.

In this sample, this clonotype turned up a few times. The V gene is TRBV19, the J gene TRBJ2-3; 10 nucleotides align to TRBD1. Germline assignment: CDR1 LNHDA and CDR2 SQIVND (reference sequence). This CDR3 has 13 residues. Unmatched junction bases numbered 1, after V lost 3 bases and J lost 7 bases. This CDR3 is CASSMGQGNTQYF. DNA of the CDR3: TGTGCCAGTAGTATGGGACAGGGGAATACGCAGTATTTT.